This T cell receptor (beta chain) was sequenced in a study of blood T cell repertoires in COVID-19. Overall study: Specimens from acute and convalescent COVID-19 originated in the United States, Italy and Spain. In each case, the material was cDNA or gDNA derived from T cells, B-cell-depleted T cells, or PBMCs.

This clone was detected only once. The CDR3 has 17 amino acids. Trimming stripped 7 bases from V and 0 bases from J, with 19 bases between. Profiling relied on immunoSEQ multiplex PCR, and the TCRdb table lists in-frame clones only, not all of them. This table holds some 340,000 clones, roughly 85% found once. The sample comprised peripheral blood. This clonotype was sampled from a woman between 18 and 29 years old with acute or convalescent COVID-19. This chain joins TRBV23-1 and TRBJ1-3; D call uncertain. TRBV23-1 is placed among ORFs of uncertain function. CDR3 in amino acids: CASNRSKQLSSGNTIYF. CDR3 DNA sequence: TGCGCCAGCAATCGGTCGAAACAGCTATCCTCTGGAAACACCATATATTTT.